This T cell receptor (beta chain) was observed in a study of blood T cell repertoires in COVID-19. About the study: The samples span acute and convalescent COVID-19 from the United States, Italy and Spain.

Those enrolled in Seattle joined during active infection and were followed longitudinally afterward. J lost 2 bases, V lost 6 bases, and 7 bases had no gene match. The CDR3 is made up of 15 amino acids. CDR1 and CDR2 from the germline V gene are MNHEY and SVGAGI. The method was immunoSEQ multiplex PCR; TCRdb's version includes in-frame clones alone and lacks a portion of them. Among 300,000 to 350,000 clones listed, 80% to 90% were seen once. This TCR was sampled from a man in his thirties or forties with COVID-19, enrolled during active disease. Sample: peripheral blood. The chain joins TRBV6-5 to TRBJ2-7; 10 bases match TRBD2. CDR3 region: CASRGELAGPYEQYF. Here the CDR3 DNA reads TGTGCCAGCAGAGGGGAACTAGCGGGGCCCTACGAGCAGTACTTC.